Each of the 25 T cell receptor beta chains below was sequenced from the same sample in a study of T cell changes during pregnancy in multiple sclerosis. Produced via immunoSEQ multiplex PCR; TCRdb's table is partial and in-frame only. The sample yields around 64,000 clones, 85% to 95% seen once. Sequenced material: CD4+ T cells from peripheral blood mononuclear cells, taken after pregnancy. Receptors were obtained from a female donor with multiple sclerosis, enrolled in a pregnancy study.

The V and J genes are TRBV7-8 and TRBJ2-2, with D possibly being TRBD1 (6 bases). The CDR3 spans 14 residues. V lost 3 bases to trimming and J lost 4 bases, with 9 bases between them. Germline V gene data show CDR1 as SGHVS and CDR2 as FQNEAQ. In nucleotides, the CDR3 is TGTGCCAGCAGCTTTTTAGGGGGCACCGGGGAGCTGTTTTTT. Protein sequence: CASSFLGGTGELFF. Drawing the rest from reference TRBV7-8 and TRBJ2-2, the complete variable domain is GAGVSQSPRYKVAKRGQDVALRCDPISGHVSLFWYQQALGQGPEFLTYFQNEAQLDKSGLPSDRFFAERPEGSVSTLKIQRTQQEDSAVYLCASSFLGGTGELFFGEGSRLTVL.

The V and J genes are TRBV9 and TRBJ2-1, with 7 bases that match TRBD2. Per germline, CDR1 SGDLS and CDR2 YYNGEE. Trimming cost V 3 bases and J 6 bases; bases outside gene matches: 12. The CDR3 spans 16 residues. CDR3 nucleotide sequence: TGTGCCAGCAGCGCCTCGGGTAGAGGGAGGGGCAATGAGCAGTTCTTC. It is translated as CASSASGRGRGNEQFF.

The rearrangement uses TRBV5-1 and TRBJ1-1; D perhaps matches TRBD1 (6 bases). The CDR3 totals 15 residues. Germline V lookup: CDR1 SGHRS, CDR2 YFSETQ. With 6 bases removed from V and 5 bases from J, the gap between germline ends came to 20 bases. In DNA form, the CDR3 reads TGCGCCAGCACCCAAGGAACAGGGCCGAAGACTGAAGCTTTCTTT. Protein product: CASTQGTGPKTEAFF.

The chain couples TRBV28 to TRBJ2-3, with 9 bases matching TRBD2. The CDR3 totals 16 residues. The V gene end was trimmed by 3 bases and the J gene end by 4 bases; junction bases not matched to a gene: 8. The germline gives CDR1 MDHEN, CDR2 SYDVKM. Here the CDR3 reads CASSFDGSGSADTQYF. DNA of the CDR3: TGTGCCAGCAGTTTCGACGGTAGCGGGAGCGCAGATACGCAGTATTTT.

The chain uses TRBV5-6 and TRBJ2-2, with a possible D match to TRBD1 (6 bases). The V gene lost 5 bases and the J gene lost 1 base, with 12 bases spanning the gap. In germline, CDR1 is SGHDT, CDR2 YYEEEE. This CDR3 is built from 15 residues. Here the CDR3 DNA reads TGTGCCAGCAGAAGTTGGGGGCTGAACACCGGGGAGCTGTTTTTT. Encoded protein: CASRSWGLNTGELFF.

The CDR3 nucleotides are TGTGCCTCCGCTAGCGGGAGCAGGAATCGCTACAATGAGCAGTTCTTC. As protein: CASASGSRNRYNEQFF. This chain uses TRBV30 with TRBJ2-1; 10 bases are a match to TRBD2. This CDR3 has 16 amino acids. Germline V gene data show CDR1 as GTSNPN and CDR2 as SVGIG (reference sequence). V lost 7 bases, J lost 3 bases, and 12 bases stayed unmatched.

In this sample, this clone turned up once. V usage is TRBV10-3 and J usage is TRBJ1-5, with 7 bases lining up with TRBD1. CDR3 length: 16 amino acids. Germline CDR1 reads ENHRY; CDR2 reads SYGVKD. J was trimmed by 3 bases and V by 3 bases; bases with no gene match: 8. CDR3 region: CAISEGTVTVNQPQHF. The CDR3 nucleotides are TGTGCCATCAGTGAAGGGACAGTCACAGTCAATCAGCCCCAGCATTTT.

The chain couples TRBV11-2 to TRBJ2-2; 7 bases are a match to TRBD2. Trimming cost V 1 base and J 3 bases; bases outside gene matches: 5. CDR1 and CDR2 (germline): SGHAT, FQNNGV. This CDR3 contains 16 residues. This CDR3 is CASSLVGGGYTGELFF. The DNA for the CDR3 is TGTGCCAGCAGCTTAGTTGGCGGGGGATACACCGGGGAGCTGTTTTTT. Supplemented by reference TRBV11-2 and TRBJ2-2, the full variable domain reads EAGVAQSPRYKIIEKRQSVAFWCNPISGHATLYWYQQILGQGPKLLIQFQNNGVVDDSQLPKDRFSAERLKGVDSTLKIQPAKLEDSAVYLCASSLVGGGYTGELFFGEGSRLTVL.

The rearrangement uses TRBV21-1 and TRBJ1-5; the D call TRBD1 from the table was never checked on the DNA. TRBV21-1 is given as a pseudogene. The CDR3 sequence is 16 residues long. The chain's CDR3 is CASSKRPGQRNQPQHF. CDR3 bases: TGTGCCAGCAGCAAACGCCCTGGACAGAGAAATCAGCCCCAGCATTTT.

This rearrangement joins TRBV30 to TRBJ2-3, with D perhaps matching TRBD2 (5 bases). In germline, CDR1 is GTSNPN, CDR2 SVGIG (reference sequence). The CDR3 is made up of 14 amino acids. Trimming left V 2 bases short and J 4 bases short, with 13 bases between. CDR3 region: CAWSRGAGADTQYF. The CDR3 bases are TGTGCCTGGAGTCGCGGAGCCGGGGCAGATACGCAGTATTTT. The full variable domain, in which reference TRBV30 and TRBJ2-3 provide the parts outside the CDR3, is SQTIHQWPATLVQPVGSPLSLECTVEGTSNPNLYWYRQAAGRGLQLLFYSVGIGQISSEVPQNLSASRPQDRQFILSSKKLLLSDSGFYLCAWSRGAGADTQYFGPGTRLTVL.

The rearrangement links TRBV30 to TRBJ2-2; 12 positions agree with TRBD2. CDR1 is GTSNPN and CDR2 is SVGIG in the germline V gene (reference sequence). V was pared by 0 bases and J by 0 bases, with 8 bases of the junction left unmatched. The CDR3 is 19 residues long. This chain's CDR3 is CAWSVVWLAGGSNTGELFF. CDR3 nucleotides: TGTGCCTGGAGTGTGGTTTGGCTAGCGGGAGGGTCGAACACCGGGGAGCTGTTTTTT. The variable domain in full, completed from reference TRBV30 and TRBJ2-2, reads SQTIHQWPATLVQPVGSPLSLECTVEGTSNPNLYWYRQAAGRGLQLLFYSVGIGQISSEVPQNLSASRPQDRQFILSSKKLLLSDSGFYLCAWSVVWLAGGSNTGELFFGEGSRLTVL.

CDR3 coding DNA: TGTGCCAGCAGGGAGGGACAGCCCTACGAGCAGTACTTC. Translating gives CASREGQPYEQYF. The chain joins TRBV2 to TRBJ2-7, with D possibly being TRBD1 (7 bases). V was pared by 6 bases and J by 2 bases, with 11 bases between. CDR1 SNHLY and CDR2 FYNNEI come from the germline V gene. The CDR3 is made up of 13 amino acids.

This clone was observed a single time. The chain joins TRBV9 to TRBJ1-1, with D perhaps TRBD1 (6 bases). The CDR3 is made up of 14 amino acids. V was clipped by 4 bases and J by 1 base, with 11 bases between them. Per germline, CDR1 SGDLS and CDR2 YYNGEE. This CDR3 reads CASSRHRANTEAFF. The CDR3 DNA sequence: TGTGCCAGCAGCCGCCACAGGGCGAACACTGAAGCTTTCTTT.

V and J are TRBV10-3 and TRBJ2-5; 11 bases match TRBD1. Germline V gene sequence: CDR1 ENHRY, CDR2 SYGVKD. The CDR3 is 13 amino acids. V lost 10 bases and J lost 2; bases outside the gene matches: 3. The CDR3 reads CATGQGAQETQYF. In DNA, the CDR3 is TGTGCCACTGGACAGGGGGCACAAGAGACCCAGTACTTC.

The CDR3 region has the DNA TGCAGCGTTTCGGGGTTAATGTACAATGAGCAGTTCTTC. This translates into CSVSGLMYNEQFF. The chain couples TRBV29-1 to TRBJ2-1; maybe TRBD2 (5 bases). The V gene lost 5 bases and the J gene lost 4 bases, with 12 bases spanning the gap. In germline, CDR1 is SQVTM, CDR2 ANQGSEA. The CDR3 is 13 residues long.

The V gene is TRBV7-9, the J gene TRBJ2-1, with D perhaps TRBD2 (5 bases). Trimming removed 2 bases from V and 15 bases from J, with 20 bases in between. The CDR3 contains 14 residues. Germline assignment: CDR1 SEHNR and CDR2 FQNEAQ (reference sequence). The CDR3 here is CASSLLGSSGLPFF. The DNA of the CDR3 is TGTGCCAGCAGCTTACTAGGGAGCTCGGGTCTGCCGTTCTTC. Based on the CDR3 plus reference TRBV7-9 and TRBJ2-1, the full variable domain is DTGVSQNPRHKITKRGQNVTFRCDPISEHNRLYWYRQTLGQGPEFLTYFQNEAQLEKSRLLSDRFSAERPKGSFSTLEIQRTEQGDSAMYLCASSLLGSSGLPFFGPGTRLTVL.

V usage is TRBV2 and J usage is TRBJ2-3; perhaps TRBD2 as D (8 bases). Germline V lookup: CDR1 SNHLY, CDR2 FYNNEI. V lost 5 bases to trimming and J lost 5 bases, with 20 bases between them. The CDR3 loop spans 16 amino acids. The CDR3 coding sequence is TGTGCCAGCAGTCCCTTTACGGGAGGGGGCGAAGATACGCAGTATTTT. Its protein product is CASSPFTGGGEDTQYF. Complete variable domain (other parts from reference TRBV2 and TRBJ2-3): EPEVTQTPSHQVTQMGQEVILRCVPISNHLYFYWYRQILGQKVEFLVSFYNNEISEKSEIFDDQFSVERPDGSNFTLKIRSTKLEDSAMYFCASSPFTGGGEDTQYFGPGTRLTVL.

The chain employs TRBV2 and TRBJ1-1, with 11 bases that match TRBD1. The germline CDR1 and CDR2 sequences are SNHLY and FYNNEI. The CDR3 is 15 amino acids. V lost 6 bases and J lost 4; bases outside the gene matches: 7. The CDR3: CASRTQGTGGTEAFF. The CDR3 DNA follows: TGTGCCAGCAGAACCCAGGGGACAGGGGGCACTGAAGCTTTCTTT.

This sequence joins TRBV19 and TRBJ2-6, with D maybe TRBD2 (5 bases). CDR1 and CDR2 from the germline V gene are LNHDA and SQIVND (reference sequence). V was clipped by 6 bases and J by 4 bases, with 19 bases between them. The CDR3 extends over 17 amino acids. This CDR3 is CASSQPQGLSGANVLTF. DNA of the CDR3: TGTGCCAGTAGCCAACCCCAAGGACTCTCGGGGGCCAACGTCCTGACTTTC.

The chain has TRBV9 and TRBJ2-3, with 7 bases that match TRBD2. Germline V gives CDR1 SGDLS, CDR2 YYNGEE. Trimming removed 4 bases from V and 4 bases from J; junction bases left unmatched: 12. The length of the CDR3 is 16 residues. CDR3 nucleotides: TGTGCCAGCAGCATGACTAGCTCCCCGGGCGCAGATACGCAGTATTTT. This encodes CASSMTSSPGADTQYF.

CDR3 sequence: CASSLAASGPYEQYF. In DNA, the CDR3 is TGTGCCAGCAGCTTAGCGGCGAGCGGGCCGTACGAGCAGTACTTC. This chain connects TRBV7-2 to TRBJ2-7; D might be TRBD2 (6 bases). Trimming pared 0 bases from V and 4 bases from J, leaving 13 bases between. CDR1 is SGHTA and CDR2 is FQGNSA in the germline V gene. This CDR3 contains 15 residues.

The rearrangement joins TRBV5-6 to TRBJ1-1; unclear D gene. The CDR3 extends over 13 amino acids. V lost 4 bases, J lost 2 bases, and 9 bases lay in between. Looked up from germline, CDR1 is SGHDT and CDR2 is YYEEEE. The CDR3, as DNA: TGTGCCAGCAGCGTCAGTCCTAACACTGAAGCTTTCTTT. Residues: CASSVSPNTEAFF.

The rearrangement links TRBV21-1 to TRBJ1-1; the DNA was not used to check the table's D call, TRBD1. TRBV21-1 is described as a pseudogene. There are 17 residues in the CDR3. CDR3 region: CASSKMGRVSVNTEAFF. CDR3 nucleotides: TGTGCCAGCAGCAAAATGGGCAGGGTTTCGGTGAACACTGAAGCTTTCTTT.

The rearrangement links TRBV15 to TRBJ2-5; 13 bases match TRBD2. CDR1 LNHNV and CDR2 YYDKDF come from the germline V gene (reference sequence). The CDR3 runs to 19 residues. The V and J ends lost 0 bases and 4 bases, in that order; junction bases with no gene match: 11. In DNA, the CDR3 is TGTGCCACCAGCAGAGATCTTGGTACTAGCGGGGGGGCTCGAGAGACCCAGTACTTC. Protein: CATSRDLGTSGGARETQYF.

This clone was seen once. The CDR3 spells CASSFSGGKYNEQFF. The DNA of the CDR3 is TGTGCCAGCAGTTTTAGCGGGGGGAAATACAATGAGCAGTTCTTC. The chain carries TRBV11-3 and TRBJ2-1, with 10 bases lining up with TRBD2. The length of the CDR3 is 15 residues. Germline lookup yields CDR1 SGHNT and CDR2 YENEEA. V lost 6 bases, J lost 4 bases, and 6 bases stayed unmatched.